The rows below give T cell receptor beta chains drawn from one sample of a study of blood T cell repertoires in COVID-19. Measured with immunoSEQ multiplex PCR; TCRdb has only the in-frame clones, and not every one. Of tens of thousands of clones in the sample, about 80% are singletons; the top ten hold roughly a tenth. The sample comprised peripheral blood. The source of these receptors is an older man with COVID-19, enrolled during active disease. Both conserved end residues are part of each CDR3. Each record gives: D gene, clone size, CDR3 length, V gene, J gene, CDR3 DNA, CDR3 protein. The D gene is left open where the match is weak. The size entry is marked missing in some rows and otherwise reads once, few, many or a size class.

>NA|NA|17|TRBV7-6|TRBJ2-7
TGTGCCAGCAGCTTAGGGGGCGGCAGGGCAACCCTACATGAGCAGTACTTC
CASSLGGGRATLHEQYF
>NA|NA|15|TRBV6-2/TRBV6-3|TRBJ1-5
TGTGCCAGCAGTTACCAGGGCAGGGTCAATCAGCCCCAGCATTTT
CASSYQGRVNQPQHF
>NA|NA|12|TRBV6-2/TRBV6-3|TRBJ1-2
TGTGCCAGCAGTCCATCTAACTATGGCTACACCTTC
CASSPSNYGYTF
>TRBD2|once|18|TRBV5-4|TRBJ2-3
TGTGCCAGCAGCTTCCCCGGACTAGCGGGGGGGCCGGTGGATACGCAGTATTTT
CASSFPGLAGGPVDTQYF
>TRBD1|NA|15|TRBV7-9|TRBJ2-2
TGTGCCAGCAGTAGACAGGGCTCTCACACCGGGGAGCTGTTTTTT
CASSRQGSHTGELFF
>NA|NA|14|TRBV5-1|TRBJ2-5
TGCGCCAGCAGAGGAGGGACCCCCCGAGAGACCCAGTACTTC
CASRGGTPRETQYF
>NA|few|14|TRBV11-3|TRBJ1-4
TGTGCCAGCAGCCCGGGAGGGCCGAATGAAAAACTGTTTTTT
CASSPGGPNEKLFF
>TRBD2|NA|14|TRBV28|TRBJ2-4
TGTGCCAGCAGGACCTTAGCGGGGGATGACATTCAGTACTTC
CASRTLAGDDIQYF
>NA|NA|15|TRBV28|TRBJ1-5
TGTGCCAGCAGTTTAGCAGGGCCAGGGAATCAGCCCCAGCATTTT
CASSLAGPGNQPQHF
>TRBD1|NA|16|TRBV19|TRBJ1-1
TGTGCCAGTAGTATCGCACAGGGGGCTATGAACACTGAAGCTTTCTTT
CASSIAQGAMNTEAFF
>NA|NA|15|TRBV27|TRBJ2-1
TGTGCCAGCAGTTTGGAGGGGTATGGTTACAATGAGCAGTTCTTC
CASSLEGYGYNEQFF
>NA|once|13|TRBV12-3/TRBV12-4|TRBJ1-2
TGTGCCAGCAGTTTTGGGCCTAACTATGGCTACACCTTC
CASSFGPNYGYTF
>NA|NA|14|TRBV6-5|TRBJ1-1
TGTGCCAGCCTTAGGACAGCAATGAACACTGAAGCTTTCTTT
CASLRTAMNTEAFF
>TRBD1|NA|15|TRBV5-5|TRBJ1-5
TGTGCCAGCAGCCTCTGGGACAGGGATAGTCAGCCCCAGCATTTT
CASSLWDRDSQPQHF
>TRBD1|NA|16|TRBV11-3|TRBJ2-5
TGTGCCAGCAGCCCAGGACAGGGGTTGTACCAAGAGACCCAGTACTTC
CASSPGQGLYQETQYF
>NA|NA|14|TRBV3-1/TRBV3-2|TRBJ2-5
TGTGCCAGCAGCCAGGGGGAGGTCGGAGAGACCCAGTACTTC
CASSQGEVGETQYF
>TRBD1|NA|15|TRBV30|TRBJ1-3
TGTGCCTGGAGTGTCCTCAGGGGGCCTGGAAACACCATATATTTT
CAWSVLRGPGNTIYF
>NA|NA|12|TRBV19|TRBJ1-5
TGTGCCAGTAGTATAGTCGCGGGGCCCCAGCATTTT
CASSIVAGPQHF
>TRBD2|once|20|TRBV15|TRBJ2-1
TGTGCCACCTTCGGGGTGGGGACTAGCGGGAGCCCTAGCTCCTACAATGAGCAGTTCTTC
CATFGVGTSGSPSSYNEQFF
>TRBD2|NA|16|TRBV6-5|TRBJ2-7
TGTGCCAGCAGTTACTCCGGGGGACTAGCCCGCGTCGAGCAGTACTTC
CASSYSGGLARVEQYF
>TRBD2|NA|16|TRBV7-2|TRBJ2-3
TGTGCCAGCAGCTTAGCGGGACTAGCGGGGGGTGATACGCAGTATTTT
CASSLAGLAGGDTQYF
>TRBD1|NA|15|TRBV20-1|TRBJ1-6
TGCAGTGCTAGTCATGGACAGGCTTCTAATTCACCCCTCCACTTT
CSASHGQASNSPLHF
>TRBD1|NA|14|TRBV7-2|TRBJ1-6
TGTGCCAGCAGCCTCGGGACAGGGTTCTCACCCCTCCACTTT
CASSLGTGFSPLHF